What follows are 17 T cell receptor beta chains derived from one specimen sequenced in a study. Each CDR3 protein is one row after TCRdb ran MiXCR on the 5' RACE reads. The data hold under 60,000 distinct CDR3 sequences, with 28% observed a single time. The sample taken for sequencing was naive CD4+ T cells sorted from blood. Described subset: naive CD4+ T cells, CD4+CD45RA+CD25-. Receptors were obtained from a female donor with breast cancer.

The CDR3 coding sequence is TGTGCCAGCAGTGGATCAGGGGGCGTCAGCTATAGCAATCAGCCCCAGCATTTT. This codes for CASSGSGGVSYSNQPQHF. The chain links TRBV28 to TRBJ1-5; 8 bases align to TRBD1. Looked up from germline, CDR1 is MDHEN and CDR2 is SYDVKM. Trimming at V came to 5 bases and at J to 0 bases, leaving 12 bases not matched to a gene. This CDR3 spans 18 amino acids.

For this clonotype: Germline and junction disagree at one end, which may indicate a read error. The V gene is TRBV4-1, the J gene TRBJ2-7; D tentatively reads TRBD1 or TRBD2 (5 bases each). CDR1 MGHRA and CDR2 YSYEKL come from the germline V gene. The CDR3 is made up of 15 amino acids. The CDR3 sequence: CASSQGGRFSYEQCF. CDR3 DNA sequence: TGCGCCAGCAGCCAAGGGGGACGGTTCTCCTACGAGCAGTGCTTC.

The V gene is TRBV3-1, the J gene TRBJ2-2; D gene unclear. V shed 4 bases and J shed 2 bases, with 5 bases lying between them. The CDR3 has 13 amino acids. Per the germline V gene, CDR1 is LGHDT and CDR2 is YNNKEL (reference sequence). The chain's CDR3 is CASSPLNTGELFF. The CDR3 DNA is TGTGCCAGCAGCCCCTTAAACACCGGGGAGCTGTTTTTT.

This clonotype has just a few counts. The chain combines TRBV7-6 with TRBJ2-5; D perhaps matches TRBD1 (6 bases). Germline values: CDR1 SGHVS, CDR2 FNYEAQ. The V end lost 6 bases, the J end lost 5 bases, and 10 bases lay between the germline ends. The CDR3 contains 12 residues. The CDR3 protein is CASSPTGETQYF. Written as DNA, the CDR3 is TGTGCCAGCAGTCCTACAGGGGAGACCCAGTACTTC.

This rearrangement joins TRBV12-3 or TRBV12-4 to TRBJ1-2; TRBD1 matches 9 bases. CDR3 length equals 14 residues. V dropped 6 bases and J dropped 4; count of bases not matched to a gene: 6. The CDR3 spells CASSPTGGVYGYTF. DNA for the CDR3: TGTGCCAGCAGCCCAACAGGGGGCGTCTATGGCTACACCTTC.

The rearrangement links TRBV7-2 to TRBJ2-1; the D is unclear. V dropped 7 bases and J dropped 4 bases, with 8 bases sitting between them. Germline V gene lookup returns CDR1 SGHTA and CDR2 FQGNSA. The CDR3 length is 12 residues. The chain's CDR3 is CASIPRYNEQFF. The DNA for the CDR3 is TGTGCCAGCATCCCGAGATACAATGAGCAGTTCTTC.

The chain uses TRBV29-1 and TRBJ1-2, with D unclear. Trimming took 4 bases from V and 4 from J, leaving 16 bases between them. The germline gives CDR1 SQVTM, CDR2 ANQGSEA. The CDR3 has 14 amino acids. The CDR3 nucleotides read TGCAGCGTTGTCCCACATGCCTTGGGCTATGGCTACACCTTC. Translation: CSVVPHALGYGYTF.

This clonotype has at least ten counts. V is TRBV5-1 and J is TRBJ1-1; D unresolved. The germline V gene encodes CDR1 SGHRS and CDR2 YFSETQ. The CDR3 is 14 residues long. Trimming cost V 4 bases and J 1 base, with 11 bases left between them. DNA for the CDR3: TGCGCCAGCAGCCCCCAATCTGGGAACACTGAAGCTTTCTTT. Translation gives CASSPQSGNTEAFF.

V gene TRBV20-1 combines with J gene TRBJ2-5, with no clear D. The germline CDR1 and CDR2 sequences are DFQATT and SNEGSKA (reference sequence). This CDR3 has 12 residues. Trimming shortened V by 1 base and J by 4 bases, and 7 bases separated the two germline ends. CDR3 amino acids: CSARGVSETQYF. CDR3 coding DNA: TGCAGTGCTAGAGGGGTTTCAGAGACCCAGTACTTC.

The chain couples TRBV6-5 to TRBJ1-1, with a weak D call TRBD1 (5 bases). V shed 0 bases and J shed 4 bases, with 18 bases lying between them. CDR1 and CDR2 from the germline V gene are MNHEY and SVGAGI. The CDR3 loop spans 17 amino acids. This CDR3 reads CASSYSSGRIQGTEAFF. DNA of the CDR3: TGTGCCAGCAGTTACTCGTCGGGGCGAATTCAGGGCACTGAAGCTTTCTTT.

This clonotype was detected a few times. The genes are TRBV7-2 and TRBJ1-1; D unresolved. Per the germline V gene, CDR1 is SGHTA and CDR2 is FQGNSA. V dropped 1 base and J dropped 8 bases, with 5 bases sitting between them. The CDR3 extends over 11 amino acids. The CDR3 nucleotides read TGTGCCAGCAGCTTAGGACGGGAAGCTTTCTTT. Translated: CASSLGREAFF.

The sample holds a few counts of this clonotype. The junction differs from germline at one of its ends, possibly a read error. The J gene is TRBJ1-2, the V gene TRBV10-3; D is perhaps TRBD1 (5 bases). Germline V CDR1 and CDR2: ENHRY, SYGVKD. The CDR3 runs 17 residues. For the CDR3, the DNA is TGTGTCATCAGTGAGTCGACTGTTGGGACCGTCAAAAGTGGCTACACCTTC. This translates into CVISESTVGTVKSGYTF.

The V call is TRBV20-1, the J call TRBJ1-2; possible D gene TRBD1, 5 bases. This CDR3 region has 14 residues. Between the trimmed V and J ends, which lost 3 bases and 4 bases, there was a span of 15 bases. Germline V CDR1 and CDR2: DFQATT, SNEGSKA (reference sequence). The CDR3 sequence: CSASSGGGVYGYTF. The CDR3 DNA is TGCAGTGCTAGCAGCGGCGGGGGGGTCTATGGCTACACCTTC.

This clonotype was observed a handful of times. The chain links TRBV28 to TRBJ1-1, with 8 bases lining up with TRBD1. Germline CDR1 is MDHEN and CDR2 is SYDVKM. The CDR3 extends over 14 amino acids. The ends lost 8 bases at V and 4 bases at J; junction bases unmatched: 9. The CDR3 spells CASRTTGEITEAFF. In DNA, the CDR3 is TGTGCCAGCCGAACGACAGGGGAGATCACTGAAGCTTTCTTT.

The chain has TRBV7-9 and TRBJ2-3, with 8 bases identical to TRBD1. V was clipped by 5 bases and J by 5 bases; unmatched bases: 6. From germline, CDR1 is SEHNR and CDR2 FQNEAQ (reference sequence). The CDR3 length is 14 residues. CDR3 sequence: CASSGQGGGDTQYF. Here the CDR3 DNA reads TGTGCCAGCAGCGGACAGGGTGGGGGAGATACGCAGTATTTT.

This clonotype appeared many times. The J gene is TRBJ1-6, the V gene TRBV12-3 or TRBV12-4, with 9 bases aligning to TRBD1. J gave up 13 bases and V 6 bases, and 7 bases lay outside the gene matches. The CDR3 contains 13 residues. The CDR3, as DNA: TGTGCCAGCAGCCTCCGGGACAGGGACCCCCTCCACTTT. Translation gives CASSLRDRDPLHF.

CDR3 sequence (DNA): TGTGCCAGCAGTTACCGCACGAACACTGAAGCTTTCTTT. It codes for CASSYRTNTEAFF. The chain joins TRBV6-2 or TRBV6-3 to TRBJ1-1; D not certain. Germline lookup yields CDR1 MNHEY and CDR2 SVGEGT. There are 13 residues in the CDR3. V lost 2 bases, J lost 1 base, and 5 bases lay in between.